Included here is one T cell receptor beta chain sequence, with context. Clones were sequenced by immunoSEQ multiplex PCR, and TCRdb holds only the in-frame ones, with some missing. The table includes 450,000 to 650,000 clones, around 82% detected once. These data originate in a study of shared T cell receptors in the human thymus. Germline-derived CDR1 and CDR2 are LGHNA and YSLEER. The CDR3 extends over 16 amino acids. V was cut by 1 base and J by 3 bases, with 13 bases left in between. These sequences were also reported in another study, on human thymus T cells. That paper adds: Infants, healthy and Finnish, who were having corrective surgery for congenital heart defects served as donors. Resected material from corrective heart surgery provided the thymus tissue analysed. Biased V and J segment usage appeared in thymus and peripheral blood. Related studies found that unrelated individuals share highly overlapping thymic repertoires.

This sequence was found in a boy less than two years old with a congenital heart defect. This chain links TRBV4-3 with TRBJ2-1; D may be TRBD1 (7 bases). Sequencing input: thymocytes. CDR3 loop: CASSQVRGADYNEQFF. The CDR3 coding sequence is TGCGCCAGCAGCCAAGTCAGGGGGGCAGACTACAATGAGCAGTTCTTC.